The 4 T cell receptor beta chains below all came from one sample that was sequenced in a study of beta chain features in type 1 diabetes. All of the isolated RNA was reverse transcribed, so expressed TCRB transcripts were sequenced. Using immunoSEQ multiplex PCR, the repertoire was profiled, and TCRdb retains in-frame clones only, with some absent. This sample has some 900,000 clones, with 17% found just once. Sequencing was done on a sample of naive CD4+ T cells from blood. The receptors originated from a woman younger than 35 in good health.

V is TRBV10-3 and J is TRBJ2-5, with a tentative D call TRBD1 (5 bases). Per germline, CDR1 ENHRY and CDR2 SYGVKD. CDR3 length equals 14 residues. V lost 1 base, J lost 5 bases, and 11 bases lay in between. The CDR3 is CAISELDIGETQYF. The CDR3 region has the DNA TGTGCCATCAGTGAGTTGGACATCGGCGAGACCCAGTACTTC.

The chain recombines TRBV6-6 with TRBJ2-5; TRBD2 aligns across 8 bases. The ends lost 0 bases at V and 7 bases at J; junction bases unmatched: 10. Per the germline V gene, CDR1 is MNHNY and CDR2 is SVGAGI (reference sequence). This CDR3 is built from 16 residues. As DNA, the CDR3 is TGTGCCAGCAGTTACTCGGGACTAGGCCTTATCGGGACCCAGTACTTC. This codes for CASSYSGLGLIGTQYF.

This clone has more than one count but fewer than ten. V and J are TRBV7-2 and TRBJ1-1; TRBD1 matches 11 bases. The CDR3 consists of 16 residues. The J segment lost 6 bases and the V segment lost 0 bases, leaving 6 bases of the junction unmatched. Germline values: CDR1 SGHTA, CDR2 FQGNSA. Here the CDR3 reads CASSLAGQGAGAEAFF. The CDR3 DNA reads as TGTGCCAGCAGCTTAGCCGGACAGGGGGCCGGGGCTGAAGCTTTCTTT. Based on the CDR3 plus reference TRBV7-2 and TRBJ1-1, the full variable domain is GAGVSQSPSNKVTEKGKDVELRCDPISGHTALYWYRQSLGQGLEFLIYFQGNSAPDKSGLPSDRFSAERTGGSVSTLTIQRTQQEDSAVYLCASSLAGQGAGAEAFFGQGTRLTVV.

This clone was counted only a few times. The CDR3 spells CASSHNRALTGELFF. CDR3 DNA: TGTGCCAGCAGTCACAATCGGGCCCTCACCGGGGAGCTGTTTTTT. The chain recombines TRBV6-5 with TRBJ2-2; D ambiguous. In germline, CDR1 is MNHEY, CDR2 SVGAGI. The V and J ends lost 5 bases and 4 bases respectively, with 14 bases between them. The CDR3 loop spans 15 amino acids.